This TCR beta chain emerged from a study of the immune and genomic landscape of osteosarcoma (TCRdb year 2020). Describing the broader study: The overall cohort was composed of around 50 pediatric and adult patients with high-grade osteosarcoma, and a median age at diagnosis of roughly 25 years (range roughly 5-90) was recorded. To characterize the osteosarcoma immunogenomic landscape, the TCR sequencing results were combined with transcriptome, protein array and immunostaining data. A couple of samples from the same tumor site were contributed by each of three patients. To define immunogenic potential, the study profiled osteosarcoma specimens using whole genome, RNA and T-cell receptor sequencing along with immunohistochemistry and reverse phase protein arrays. In the overall cohort, around 60% of patients were male, and localized disease at diagnosis was presented by about 80% of patients. The goal of the study was to explain why immune checkpoint inhibitors have shown limited clinical activity in osteosarcoma. The cohort was enriched for poor-risk disease, with under 80% showing unfavorable pathologic response to standard therapy and more than 60% deceased. What the work shows at the level of the full study, not this receptor alone: Clonality benchmarks came from external normal skin and healthy peripheral blood data rather than matched normal tissue. TCR productive clonality was higher in the immune-hot C3 cluster than the cold C1 cluster but still low overall. Matched blood was collected from only a couple of patients, alongside the frozen tumor specimens. Overall, productive TCR clonality was low, with a mean of 0.09 and a maximum of 0.3, which suggests limited clonal expansion of T cells. No statistical method determined sample size because osteosarcoma is rare and all possible samples were collected. In five cases, a single hyperexpanded clone dominated the repertoire, and each of these five cases had fewer than 100 T-cell clonotypes.

The specimens were post-treatment primary, local recurrence and metastasis tumors obtained from patients with a poor prognosis. Trimming costs V 2 bases and J 7 bases, and their ends lie 5 bases apart. CDR1 is given as SGHVS and CDR2 as FNYEAQ, both from the germline V gene. From the cysteine through the phenylalanine, the CDR3 covers 12 amino acids. The kept DNA is CDR3 alone, 36 bases in frame from the first base. TCR beta chain CDR3 regions were immunosequenced using the ImmunoSEQ Assay (Adaptive Biotechnologies). The paper's data handling went like this. The ImmunoSEQ Analyzer platform was used to export TCRB rearrangements, read counts, read proportions and gene usage. T-cell clonality was calculated on productive rearrangements as 1 minus Pielou's evenness. In the clonal space homeostasis analysis, clonotypes were grouped as rare, small, medium, large or hyperexpanded (0.01 to 1 of the repertoire). TCR productive clonality was compared across immune clusters C1, C2 and C3 using the Wilcoxon rank sum test. Held by TCRdb, this immuneACCESS table contains in-frame sequences only and omits some clones. Under half of the omission traces to an unresolved V gene where checked; the cause of the rest is unknown. D and trimming were read from the DNA, whereas the V and J calls and clone size are those reported in that table. Counted in this sample were about 6,200 clones; 55% to 75% of them appeared once. About 15% of the sample goes to the ten largest clones.

Compared with the rest of its sample, this clone is medium-sized (0.01 to 0.1%). Its antigen has not been determined. The sample holds no much larger clone one base away, and base qualities are not on file. The specimen sequenced was osteosarcoma tumor tissue from the lung. This clonotype was sampled from a human donor with osteosarcoma. The rearranged segments are TRBV7-6 and TRBJ2-2; the D gene identity is not certain. The DNA is TGTGCCAGCAGCTTACATCGCGGGGAGCTGTTTTTT. This codes for CASSLHRGELFF.